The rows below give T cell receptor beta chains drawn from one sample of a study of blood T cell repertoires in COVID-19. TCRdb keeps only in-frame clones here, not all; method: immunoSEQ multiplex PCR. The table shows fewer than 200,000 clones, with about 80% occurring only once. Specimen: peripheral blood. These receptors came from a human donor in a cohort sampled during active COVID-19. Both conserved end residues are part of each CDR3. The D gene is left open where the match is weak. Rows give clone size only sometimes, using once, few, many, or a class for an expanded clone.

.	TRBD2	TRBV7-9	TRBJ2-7	CASSWIAGVSYEQYF	TGTGCCAGCAGCTGGATAGCGGGAGTCTCCTACGAGCAGTACTTC
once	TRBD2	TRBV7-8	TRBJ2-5	CASSFRLAGGLETQYF	TGTGCCAGCAGCTTCAGGCTAGCGGGGGGGCTCGAGACCCAGTACTTC
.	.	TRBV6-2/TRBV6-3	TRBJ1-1	CASSYAAGSAFF	TGTGCCAGCAGTTATGCGGCAGGGTCGGCTTTCTTT
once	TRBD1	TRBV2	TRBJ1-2	CASSGTGSDGYTF	TGTGCCAGCAGCGGGACAGGGTCTGATGGCTACACCTTC
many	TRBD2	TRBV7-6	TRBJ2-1	CASSYPTSGANEQFF	TGTGCCAGCAGCTACCCGACTAGCGGGGCCAATGAGCAGTTCTTC
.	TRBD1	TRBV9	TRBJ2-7	CASSVGQGTYEQYF	TGTGCCAGCAGCGTAGGACAGGGGACCTACGAGCAGTACTTC
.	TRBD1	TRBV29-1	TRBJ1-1	CSVYRGGTEAFF	TGCAGCGTCTACAGGGGTGGGACTGAAGCTTTCTTT
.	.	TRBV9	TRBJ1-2	CASSVEEGNYGYTF	TGTGCCAGCAGCGTAGAGGAGGGAAACTATGGCTACACCTTC
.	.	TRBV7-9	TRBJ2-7	CASSLRANPYEQYF	TGTGCCAGCAGCTTAAGAGCGAATCCCTACGAGCAGTACTTC
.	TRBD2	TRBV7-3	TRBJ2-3	CASSLGLAGGTDTQYF	TGTGCCAGCAGCCTGGGACTAGCGGGGGGCACAGATACGCAGTATTTT
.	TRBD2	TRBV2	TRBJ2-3	CASSGEGRSTDTQYF	TGTGCCAGCAGTGGGGAGGGGAGGAGCACAGATACGCAGTATTTT
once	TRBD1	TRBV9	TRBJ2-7	CASSVEDRGLYEQYF	TGTGCCAGCAGCGTAGAGGACAGGGGGCTCTACGAGCAGTACTTC
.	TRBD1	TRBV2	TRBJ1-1	CASRPQRQGAVEAFF	TGTGCCAGCAGACCCCAACGACAGGGGGCGGTTGAAGCTTTCTTT
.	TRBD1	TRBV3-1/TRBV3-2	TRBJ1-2	CASSQGDREANYGYTF	TGTGCCAGCAGCCAAGGAGACAGGGAGGCTAACTATGGCTACACCTTC
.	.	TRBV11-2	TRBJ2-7	CASSPGQNEQYF	TGTGCCAGCAGCCCGGGACAAAACGAGCAGTACTTC
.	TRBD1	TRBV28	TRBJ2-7	CASRTGAGEQYF	TGTGCCAGCAGGACAGGGGCGGGGGAGCAGTACTTC
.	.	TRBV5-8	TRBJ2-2	CASSFPGVRTGELFF	TGTGCCAGCAGCTTCCCCGGGGTACGCACCGGGGAGCTGTTTTTT
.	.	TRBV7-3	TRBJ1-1	CASSPRGVNTEAFF	TGTGCCAGCAGCCCCCGGGGGGTGAACACTGAAGCTTTCTTT
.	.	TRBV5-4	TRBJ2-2	CASSFMNTGELFF	TGTGCCAGCAGCTTCATGAACACCGGGGAGCTGTTTTTT
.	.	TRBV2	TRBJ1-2	CASSWGNLGGYTF	TGTGCCAGCTCGTGGGGCAACCTAGGTGGCTACACCTTC
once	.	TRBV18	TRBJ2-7	CASSPSKAGHEQYF	TGTGCCAGCTCCCCGTCGAAGGCGGGGCACGAGCAGTACTTC
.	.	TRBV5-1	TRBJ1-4	CASSFGRADEKLFF	TGCGCCAGCAGCTTTGGCAGGGCTGATGAAAAACTGTTTTTT